A selection of T cell receptor beta chains follows, all from one sample in a study of cytomegalovirus exposure and HLA in healthy donors. Assay used: immunoSEQ multiplex PCR; TCRdb lists only in-frame clones, some missing. The sample consists of about 240,000 clones, more than 70% of them appearing once. Source material: PBMCs. Receptors were obtained from a boy under 18 in good health and CMV-seronegative. The CDR3 runs from the conserved cysteine through the conserved F or W. A D gene is named only where the DNA matches it firmly. Clone sizes are given selectively: once, few, many, or a class where the clone is expanded.

d_call	clone_size	v_call	j_call	cdr3_nt	cdr3_aa
TRBD1	once	TRBV10-1	TRBJ2-7	TGCGCCAGCGGGAGACAGGGGGGATACGAGCAGTACTTC	CASGRQGGYEQYF
.	.	TRBV7-2	TRBJ1-3	TGTGCCAGCAGCTTAGGCGGGGGAGGTGGAAACACCATATATTTT	CASSLGGGGGNTIYF
TRBD1	.	TRBV5-4	TRBJ1-4	TGTGCCAGCAGCGCGGGACAGGCATCGGTAGCAACTAATGAAAAACTGTTTTTT	CASSAGQASVATNEKLFF
.	.	TRBV5-1	TRBJ2-2	TGCGCCAGCAGCCTAACGGGCACCGGGGAGCTGTTTTTT	CASSLTGTGELFF
TRBD1	.	TRBV7-6	TRBJ2-3	TGTGCCAGCAGCCGCAGGGGACAGGTTTTGGGCACAGATACGCAGTATTTT	CASSRRGQVLGTDTQYF
.	once	TRBV5-1	TRBJ2-5	TGCGCCAGCAGACCAGACATCCAAGAGACCCAGTACTTC	CASRPDIQETQYF
TRBD1	.	TRBV2	TRBJ2-2	TGTGCCAGCAGGGACAGGGCGAACACCGGGGAGCTGTTTTTT	CASRDRANTGELFF
.	.	TRBV6-5	TRBJ1-2	TGTGCCAGCAGGAGTACAGGGCGAGACAACTATGGCTACACCTTC	CASRSTGRDNYGYTF
TRBD1	.	TRBV30	TRBJ2-5	TGTGCCTGGAATAGAGGGACAGTTGATGAGACCCAGTACTTC	CAWNRGTVDETQYF
TRBD1	.	TRBV19	TRBJ1-1	TGTGCCAGTAGCACTCCCCTCAGGGGGCGCACTGAAGCTTTCTTT	CASSTPLRGRTEAFF
TRBD1	.	TRBV5-1	TRBJ2-3	TGCGCCAGCAGCGCAACCGGGACAGGGGGCTACACAGATACGCAGTATTTT	CASSATGTGGYTDTQYF
TRBD1	.	TRBV7-8	TRBJ2-1	TGTGCCAGCAGCTTACCGGGACAGGGTGTTGTTGAGCAGTTCTTC	CASSLPGQGVVEQFF
TRBD2	.	TRBV6-5	TRBJ2-1	TGTGCCAGCAGTTACGCTAGCGGGACATACAATGAGCAGTTCTTC	CASSYASGTYNEQFF
TRBD2	.	TRBV5-4	TRBJ2-1	TGTGCCAGCAGCTCCCAGAGCGGGAGTTGGTACAATGAGCAGTTCTTC	CASSSQSGSWYNEQFF
.	.	TRBV6-1	TRBJ1-1	TGTGCCAGCAGTGAATACGCGGGAGCGGGGGGAACTGAAGCTTTCTTT	CASSEYAGAGGTEAFF
.	.	TRBV4-1	TRBJ2-3	TGCGCCAGCAGCCGCGACGGGGTTACAGATACGCAGTATTTT	CASSRDGVTDTQYF
TRBD1	.	TRBV7-6	TRBJ1-2	TGTGCCAGCAGCTTGGGGGGACAGGGGGCTCCCGCCTATGGCTACACCTTC	CASSLGGQGAPAYGYTF
.	.	TRBV27	TRBJ2-4	TGTGCCAGCAGTTTAGGGAGGGGGACGAAAAACATTCAGTACTTC	CASSLGRGTKNIQYF
TRBD1	.	TRBV7-9	TRBJ1-1	TGTGCCAGCAGCTTATCTAGGGTGAGGGGGCCTCAGAACACTGAAGCTTTCTTT	CASSLSRVRGPQNTEAFF
TRBD1	.	TRBV7-8	TRBJ1-2	TGTGCCAGCAGCTTGGCCGATCCTCGGGACAGGGGATGGGGTGGCTATGGCTACACCTTC	CASSLADPRDRGWGGYGYTF
TRBD1	.	TRBV10-3	TRBJ2-2	TGTGCCATCAGTGAGTCGGGGACAGGGTCGCCCACCGGGGAGCTGTTTTTT	CAISESGTGSPTGELFF
.	.	TRBV5-1	TRBJ2-2	TGCGCCAGCAGCTTGTGGCGGGGGAACACCGGGGAGCTGTTTTTT	CASSLWRGNTGELFF
.	few	TRBV6-5	TRBJ1-5	TGTGCCAGCAGTTACCGGGCGAGAGCGGGTCAGCCCCAGCATTTT	CASSYRARAGQPQHF
.	.	TRBV4-2	TRBJ1-3	TGTGCCAGCAGCCAAGACAGGGTCTCTGGAAACACCATATATTTT	CASSQDRVSGNTIYF
.	once	TRBV19	TRBJ1-2	TGTGCCAGTAGCGACAGCTTCAGAGCTAACTATGGCTACACCTTC	CASSDSFRANYGYTF
.	.	TRBV7-9	TRBJ2-3	TGTGCCAGCAGCTTAGGGACTAGCACAGATACGCAGTATTTT	CASSLGTSTDTQYF
.	few	TRBV5-4	TRBJ1-1	TGTGCCAGCACATACACGGGGGGCACTGAAGCTTTCTTT	CASTYTGGTEAFF
.	.	TRBV6-5	TRBJ1-2	TGTGCCAGCAGGGATCCGGGAGGGGCCTATGGCTACACCTTC	CASRDPGGAYGYTF
TRBD1	.	TRBV9	TRBJ2-1	TGTGCCAGCAGCGGCGGACAGGGAGCCTCAAATTACAATGAGCAGTTCTTC	CASSGGQGASNYNEQFF
TRBD1	once	TRBV6-4	TRBJ2-5	TGTGCCAGCAGTCCACAGGGGGGAGAGACCCAGTACTTC	CASSPQGGETQYF
TRBD1	few	TRBV19	TRBJ1-6	TGTGCCAGTAGCCCGTCAGGGGGGATGGAATCACCCCTCCACTTT	CASSPSGGMESPLHF
TRBD2	once	TRBV27	TRBJ2-5	TGTGCCAGCAGTTTACGGGCTATCCGGGGGGAAGAGACCCAGTACTTC	CASSLRAIRGEETQYF
.	.	TRBV2	TRBJ2-3	TGTGCCAGCAGTGATCCGGCTAGCCCAGATACGCAGTATTTT	CASSDPASPDTQYF
TRBD1	.	TRBV13	TRBJ2-7	TGTGCCAGCAGCGCAAAGGACAGGAGCTCCTACGAGCAGTACTTC	CASSAKDRSSYEQYF
.	.	TRBV7-3	TRBJ1-1	TGTGCCAGCAGCCCCGGACAGTTGAACACTGAAGCTTTCTTT	CASSPGQLNTEAFF
.	few	TRBV29-1	TRBJ1-5	TGCAGCGTGTCCTTAGGACAGAGCAATCAGCCCCAGCATTTT	CSVSLGQSNQPQHF
.	.	TRBV5-1	TRBJ2-3	TGCGCCAGCATGGAGGTACCCAGCACAGATACGCAGTATTTT	CASMEVPSTDTQYF
TRBD1	.	TRBV19	TRBJ2-4	TGTGCCAGTAGTACCCGGGGACAGTTAGCGAACATTCAGTACTTC	CASSTRGQLANIQYF